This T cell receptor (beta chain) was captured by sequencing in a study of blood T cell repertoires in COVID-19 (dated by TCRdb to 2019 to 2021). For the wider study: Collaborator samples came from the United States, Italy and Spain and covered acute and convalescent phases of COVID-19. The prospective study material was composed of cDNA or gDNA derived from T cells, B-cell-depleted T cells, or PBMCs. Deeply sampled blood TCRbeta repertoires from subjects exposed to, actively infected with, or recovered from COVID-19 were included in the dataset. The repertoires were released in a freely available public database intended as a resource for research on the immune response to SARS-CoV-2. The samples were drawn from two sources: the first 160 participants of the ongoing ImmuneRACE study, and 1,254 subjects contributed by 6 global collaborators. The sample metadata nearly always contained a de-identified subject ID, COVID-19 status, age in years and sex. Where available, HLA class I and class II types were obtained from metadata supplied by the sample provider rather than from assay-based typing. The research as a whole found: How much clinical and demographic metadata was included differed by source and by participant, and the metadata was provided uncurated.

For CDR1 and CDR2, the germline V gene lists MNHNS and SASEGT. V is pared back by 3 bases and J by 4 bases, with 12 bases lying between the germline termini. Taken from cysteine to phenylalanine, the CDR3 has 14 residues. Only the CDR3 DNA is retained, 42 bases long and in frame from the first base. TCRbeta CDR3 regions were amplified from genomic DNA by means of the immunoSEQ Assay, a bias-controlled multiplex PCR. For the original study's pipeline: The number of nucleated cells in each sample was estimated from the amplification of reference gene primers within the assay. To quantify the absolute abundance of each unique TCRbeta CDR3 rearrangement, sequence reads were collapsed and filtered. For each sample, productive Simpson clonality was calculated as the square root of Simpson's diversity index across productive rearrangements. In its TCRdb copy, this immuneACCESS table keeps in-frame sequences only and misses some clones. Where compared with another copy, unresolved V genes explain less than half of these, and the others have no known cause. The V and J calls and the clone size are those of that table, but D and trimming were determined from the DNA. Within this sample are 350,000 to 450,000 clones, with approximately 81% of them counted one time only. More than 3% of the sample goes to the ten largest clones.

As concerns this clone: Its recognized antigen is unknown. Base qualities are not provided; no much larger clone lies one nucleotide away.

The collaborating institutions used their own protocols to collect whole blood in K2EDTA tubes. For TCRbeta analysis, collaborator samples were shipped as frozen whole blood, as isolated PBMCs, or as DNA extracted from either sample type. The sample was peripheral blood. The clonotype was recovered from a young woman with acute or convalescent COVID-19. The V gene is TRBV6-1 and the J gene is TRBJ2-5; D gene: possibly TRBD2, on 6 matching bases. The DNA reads TGTGCCAGCAGTGATCTTTTGGGGGGAGAGACCCAGTACTTC. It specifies CASSDLLGGETQYF.